These 18 T cell receptor beta chains were all obtained from the same sample, sequenced in a study of cytomegalovirus exposure and HLA in healthy donors. Produced via immunoSEQ multiplex PCR; TCRdb's table is partial and in-frame only. The data show some 340,000 clones, approximately 86% seen once. Material for sequencing was PBMCs. These receptors all stem from a woman younger than 45 in good health and CMV-seropositive.

A single count supports this clone. The chain has TRBV7-9 and TRBJ2-7; 8 nucleotides agree with TRBD2. In germline, CDR1 is SEHNR, CDR2 FQNEAQ (reference sequence). The CDR3 contains 16 residues. The V segment lost 3 bases and the J segment 2 bases; nucleotides outside the gene matches: 9. The CDR3 DNA reads TGTGCCAGCAGCTTCCCCGGGACTAGATCCCCCTACGAGCAGTACTTC. It specifies CASSFPGTRSPYEQYF.

The rearrangement joins TRBV27 to TRBJ2-5; D remains unclear. Germline V gene sequence: CDR1 MNHEY, CDR2 SMNVEV (reference sequence). Trimming stripped 3 bases from V and 1 base from J, with 9 bases between. The CDR3 runs 14 residues. For the CDR3, the DNA is TGTGCCAGCAGTTTTATTCTCAGCCAAGAGACCCAGTACTTC. Protein product: CASSFILSQETQYF.

The rearrangement joins TRBV6-5 to TRBJ1-2; D is ambiguous. CDR1 MNHEY and CDR2 SVGAGI come from the germline V gene. The CDR3 runs 13 residues. V shed 1 base and J shed 2 bases, with 5 bases lying between them. CDR3 sequence reads: CASSYYVNYGYTF. The DNA for the CDR3 is TGTGCCAGCAGTTACTACGTGAACTATGGCTACACCTTC.

The chain is built from TRBV6-5 and TRBJ1-4, with D hard to call. CDR1 and CDR2 (germline): MNHEY, SVGAGI. The V and J ends lost 5 bases and 0 bases respectively, with 7 bases between them. CDR3 length equals 14 residues. The CDR3 sequence is CASSPFATNEKLFF. In nucleotides, the CDR3 is TGTGCCAGCAGTCCCTTTGCAACTAATGAAAAACTGTTTTTT.

The chain has TRBV6-5 and TRBJ1-1; TRBD1 matches at 9 bases. The V gene's germline CDR1 is MNHEY and CDR2 SVGAGI. The CDR3 has 12 amino acids. V dropped 5 bases and J dropped 10; count of bases not matched to a gene: 5. The CDR3 loop reads CASSGGQGTAFF. The CDR3 nucleotides read TGTGCCAGCAGTGGGGGACAGGGAACAGCTTTCTTT.

V usage is TRBV28 and J usage is TRBJ2-7; 7 positions agree with TRBD2. With V trimmed by 6 bases and J by 5 bases, 7 bases remained unmatched. The CDR3 covers 13 residues. Germline CDR1 and CDR2: MDHEN and SYDVKM. In DNA form, the CDR3 reads TGTGCCAGCAGCCGGGGGGTTATCGACGAGCAGTACTTC. Its translation is CASSRGVIDEQYF.

The V and J genes are TRBV9 and TRBJ2-3, with a weak D call TRBD1 (5 bases). The V and J ends lost 1 base and 3 bases respectively, with 18 bases between them. CDR3 size: 17 residues. The V gene's germline CDR1 is SGDLS and CDR2 YYNGEE. CDR3 in amino acids: CASSVWYGDSQTDTQYF. CDR3 bases: TGTGCCAGCAGCGTATGGTATGGAGACAGCCAGACAGATACGCAGTATTTT.

The genes are TRBV6-6 and TRBJ2-3; TRBD1 matches at 7 bases. CDR3 size: 15 residues. Germline assignment: CDR1 MNHNY and CDR2 SVGAGI (reference sequence). Trimming removed 2 bases from V and 4 bases from J; junction bases left unmatched: 6. The CDR3 spells CASSYPTGLADTQYF. The CDR3 region has the DNA TGTGCCAGCAGTTACCCGACAGGGTTGGCAGATACGCAGTATTTT.

This rearrangement joins TRBV29-1 to TRBJ1-2; D ambiguous. V lost 0 bases and J lost 6, with 17 bases in between. Germline loops: CDR1 SQVTM, CDR2 ANQGSEA. The CDR3 loop spans 15 amino acids. CDR3 region: CSVEEQDPLTDGYTF. CDR3 in DNA: TGCAGCGTTGAAGAGCAGGACCCCCTAACGGATGGCTACACCTTC.

This rearrangement joins TRBV19 to TRBJ2-1; 11 bases map to TRBD2. J gave up 6 bases and V 5 bases, and 6 bases lay outside the gene matches. The V gene's germline CDR1 is LNHDA and CDR2 SQIVND (reference sequence). The CDR3 extends over 15 amino acids. CDR3 sequence: CASSPTSGSPNEQFF. The CDR3 DNA is TGTGCCAGTAGTCCCACTAGCGGGAGTCCCAATGAGCAGTTCTTC.

The CDR3 DNA reads TGTGCCAGCAGCCGAGGACAGGGATCCAGTCAGCCCCAGCATTTT. It codes for CASSRGQGSSQPQHF. V gene TRBV28 combines with J gene TRBJ1-5; 8 nucleotides align to TRBD1. V dropped 6 bases and J dropped 6; count of bases not matched to a gene: 10. The CDR3 totals 15 residues. CDR1 and CDR2 (germline): MDHEN, SYDVKM.

The V call is TRBV9, the J call TRBJ2-5, with D tentatively TRBD1 or TRBD2 (6 bases each). CDR1 and CDR2 from the germline V gene are SGDLS and YYNGEE. V was shortened by 4 bases and J by 4 bases, with 20 bases between the two germline ends. The CDR3 totals 16 residues. DNA of the CDR3: TGTGCCAGCAGCCCCGGGGTTCGTGAGGGGGGAGAGACCCAGTACTTC. It translates to CASSPGVREGGETQYF. Looking up the rest from reference TRBV9 and TRBJ2-5 gives the full variable domain: DSGVTQTPKHLITATGQRVTLRCSPRSGDLSVYWYQQSLDQGLQFLIQYYNGEERAKGNILERFSAQQFPDLHSELNLSSLELGDSALYFCASSPGVREGGETQYFGPGTRLLVL.

The chain combines TRBV6-5 with TRBJ2-5, with a tentative D call TRBD1 (5 bases). The CDR3 is 16 amino acids. The germline gives CDR1 MNHEY, CDR2 SVGAGI. Deletions cut 4 bases from V and 5 bases from J, with 20 bases between. CDR3 nucleotide sequence: TGTGCCAGCAGTTCGTCGACAGTCCGAATTCGGGAGACCCAGTACTTC. It encodes CASSSSTVRIRETQYF.

The chain joins TRBV28 to TRBJ2-7; 7 positions match TRBD2. Per germline, CDR1 MDHEN and CDR2 SYDVKM. Trimming removed 6 bases from V and 7 bases from J; junction bases left unmatched: 6. The CDR3 contains 12 residues. CDR3 amino acids: CASSLLAEEQYF. The CDR3 coding sequence is TGTGCCAGCAGCCTGCTAGCGGAAGAGCAGTACTTC.

This chain uses TRBV18 with TRBJ2-3; D ambiguous. Germline V gives CDR1 KGHSH, CDR2 LQKENI. This CDR3 has 13 amino acids. The V end was cut by 2 bases, the J end by 4 bases, with 7 bases between. CDR3 nucleotide sequence: TGTGCCAGCTCACCAACGGGCGCAGATACGCAGTATTTT. This sequence encodes CASSPTGADTQYF.

The chain combines TRBV18 with TRBJ2-1; D is unclear. The germline V gene has CDR1 KGHSH and CDR2 LQKENI. This CDR3 region has 13 residues. Trimming removed 6 bases at V and 8 bases at J, with 14 bases between. This CDR3 is CASSPRSSDEQFF. The CDR3, as DNA: TGTGCCAGCTCCCCGAGGAGTTCGGATGAGCAGTTCTTC.

The rearrangement links TRBV5-1 to TRBJ1-6; 7 bases align to TRBD1. CDR1 SGHRS and CDR2 YFSETQ come from the germline V gene. V was pared by 0 bases and J by 6 bases, with 6 bases of the junction left unmatched. This CDR3 comprises 16 residues. In DNA, the CDR3 is TGCGCCAGCAGCTTGGACCTGGGACAGCCTAATTCACCCCTCCACTTT. This sequence encodes CASSLDLGQPNSPLHF.

The rearrangement joins TRBV7-9 to TRBJ2-1; 7 bases are shared with TRBD1. This CDR3 is built from 13 residues. The V and J ends lost 8 bases and 4 bases, in that order; junction bases with no gene match: 5. Germline CDR1 reads SEHNR; CDR2 reads FQNEAQ (reference sequence). CDR3 bases: TGTGCCAGCTGGGACAGAAAATACAATGAGCAGTTCTTC. Translating it yields CASWDRKYNEQFF.